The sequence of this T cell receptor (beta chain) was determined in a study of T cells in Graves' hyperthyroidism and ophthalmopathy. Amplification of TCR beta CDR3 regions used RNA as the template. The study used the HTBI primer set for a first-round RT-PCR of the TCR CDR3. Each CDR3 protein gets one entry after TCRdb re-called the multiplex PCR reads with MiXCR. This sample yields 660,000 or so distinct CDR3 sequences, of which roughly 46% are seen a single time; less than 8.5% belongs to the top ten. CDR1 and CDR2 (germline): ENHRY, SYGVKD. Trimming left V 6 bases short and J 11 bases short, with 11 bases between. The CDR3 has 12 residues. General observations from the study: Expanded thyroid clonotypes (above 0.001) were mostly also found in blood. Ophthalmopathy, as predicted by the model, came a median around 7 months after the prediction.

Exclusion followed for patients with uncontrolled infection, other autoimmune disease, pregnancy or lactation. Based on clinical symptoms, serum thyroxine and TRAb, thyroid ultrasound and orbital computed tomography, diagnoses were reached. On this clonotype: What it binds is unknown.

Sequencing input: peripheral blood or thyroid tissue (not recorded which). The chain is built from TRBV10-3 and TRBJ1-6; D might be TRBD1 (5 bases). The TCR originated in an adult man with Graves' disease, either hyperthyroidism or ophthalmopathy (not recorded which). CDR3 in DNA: TGTGCCATCAGAGAGGGGAGTCCACCCCTCCACTTT. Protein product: CAIREGSPPLHF.